One T cell receptor (beta chain) is described in this entry. Antigen specificity is unknown. The CDR3 runs 17 residues. The germline CDR1 and CDR2 sequences are SGHVS and FQNEAQ. The V gene lost 7 bases and the J gene lost 0 bases, with 19 bases spanning the gap. CD8 cells classed as naive were CD45RO-negative and positively selected for CCR7, excluding terminally differentiated effector memory CD45RA+ cells. Template for every sorted-subset replicate PCR totaled roughly 210 ng DNA, some 30,000 T cell genomes. TCRdb's copy holds only in-frame clones and misses some; the assay was immunoSEQ multiplex PCR. The table shows about 680,000 clones, with roughly nine tenths occurring only once. This sample stems from a study of shared clonotypes between healthy human individuals. Study background: Each donor contributed plates that comprised three CD4 naive, three CD4 memory, two CD8 naive and one CD8 memory. Points from the study as a whole: Estimated clonotype richness was generally higher in naive than memory subsets. In this cohort, only blood was sampled, and tissue repertoires likely differ.

This receptor was taken from a man under 40 in good health. The chain joins TRBV7-8 to TRBJ2-1; D ambiguous. Sequenced input: naive CD8+ T cells sorted from blood. The CDR3 DNA follows: TGTGCCAGCACCCCCGGCTTTGATTCCAACTCCTACAATGAGCAGTTCTTC. Residues: CASTPGFDSNSYNEQFF.